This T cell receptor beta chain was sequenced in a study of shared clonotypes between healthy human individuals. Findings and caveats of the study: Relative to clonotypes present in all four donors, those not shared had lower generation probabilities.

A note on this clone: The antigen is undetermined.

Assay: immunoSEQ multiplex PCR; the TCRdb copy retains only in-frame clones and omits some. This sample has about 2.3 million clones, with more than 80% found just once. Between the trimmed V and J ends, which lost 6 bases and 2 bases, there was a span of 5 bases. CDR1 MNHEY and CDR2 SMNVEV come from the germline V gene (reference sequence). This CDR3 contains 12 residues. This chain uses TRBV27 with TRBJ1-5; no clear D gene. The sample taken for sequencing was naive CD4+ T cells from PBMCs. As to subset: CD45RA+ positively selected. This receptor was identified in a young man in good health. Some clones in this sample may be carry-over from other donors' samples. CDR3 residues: CASRMGNQPQHF. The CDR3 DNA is TGTGCCAGCAGAATGGGCAATCAGCCCCAGCATTTT.